Listed below are T cell receptor beta chains from one sample, sequenced in a study of stem cell transplantation in POMP-related autoinflammatory disease. Assay used: immunoSEQ multiplex PCR; TCRdb lists only in-frame clones, some missing. The table has 20,000 to 30,000 clones, 75% to 85% seen once. The source was CD4+ T cells from PBMCs, collected before stem cell transplantation. The receptors were gathered from a human donor with POMP-related autoinflammation and immune dysregulation (PRAID). The CDR3 runs from the conserved cysteine through the conserved F or W. The D gene is left open where the match is weak. Some rows have no size entry. The others give once, few or many, or a class for an expanded clone.

clone_size j_call d_call v_call cdr3_nt cdr3_aa
- TRBJ2-2 - TRBV21-1 TGTGCCAGCAGCAAATTGGGATTAGCGGGAGCTAACACCGGGGAGCTGTTTTTT CASSKLGLAGANTGELFF
- TRBJ2-5 - TRBV2 TGTGCCAGCAGTGAGACTACCCAAGCTCAAGAGACCCAGTACTTC CASSETTQAQETQYF
- TRBJ1-1 TRBD1 TRBV27 TGTGCCAGCAGTTTAGTGGCCAGGGGGGGCACTGAAGCTTTCTTT CASSLVARGGTEAFF
- TRBJ1-5 - TRBV21-1 TGTGCCAGCAGCCCCCCGTGGTCGGGAGGCAATCAGCCCCAGCATTTT CASSPPWSGGNQPQHF
- TRBJ1-5 - TRBV6-6 TGTGCCAGCGGGACGTATCAGCCCCAGCATTTT CASGTYQPQHF
- TRBJ2-5 - TRBV5-1 TGCGCCAGCAGCTTACAAGAGACCCAGTACTTC CASSLQETQYF
- TRBJ1-1 - TRBV25-1 TGTGCCAGCAGTGGGCCCACTGAAGCTTTCTTT CASSGPTEAFF
- TRBJ2-3 - TRBV2 TGTGCCAGCAACTATCCCACAGATACGCAGTATTTT CASNYPTDTQYF
- TRBJ1-3 - TRBV6-1 TGTGCCAGCAGCGGGACGGCTGGAAACACCATATATTTT CASSGTAGNTIYF
- TRBJ2-4 - TRBV6-6 TGTGCCAGCAGTAGTGCGTGGGACGGCCGAGACATTCAGTACTTC CASSSAWDGRDIQYF
- TRBJ2-5 - TRBV4-2 TGTGCCAGCAGCCAGTCCCAGACAGAGAAGGAGACCCAGTACTTC CASSQSQTEKETQYF
- TRBJ1-1 TRBD1 TRBV19 TGTGCCAGTAGTATAGTCGGGACAGTAAACACTGAAGCTTTCTTT CASSIVGTVNTEAFF
- TRBJ2-6 - TRBV6-5 TGTGCCAGCAGTCCCGCCCCTGGGGCTACCGTCCTGACTTTC CASSPAPGATVLTF
- TRBJ1-1 - TRBV7-9 TGTGCCAGCAGCTACGTCACGGGCGAAGCTTTCTTT CASSYVTGEAFF
- TRBJ2-1 - TRBV9 TGTGCCAGCAGCGTAGGCTTCAACGGGAAGCAGTTCTTC CASSVGFNGKQFF
- TRBJ2-1 TRBD1 TRBV7-9 TGTGCCAGCAGCTTAAGGGGGCAGGGTGCAGGGGAAAATGAGCAGTTCTTC CASSLRGQGAGENEQFF
once TRBJ2-5 TRBD2 TRBV10-2 TGCGCCAGCAGTGAGTCGGCGGGAGGGCCGTATGAGACCCAGTACTTC CASSESAGGPYETQYF
once TRBJ1-3 - TRBV5-4 TGTGCCAGCAGCTTGCAAGAGGGTTCTACCTTCTCTGGAAACACCATATATTTT CASSLQEGSTFSGNTIYF
- TRBJ2-6 - TRBV5-4 TGTGCCAGCTCTTTGGACGGCTCTGGGGCCAACGTCCTGACTTTC CASSLDGSGANVLTF
- TRBJ2-5 TRBD1 TRBV10-1 TGCGCCAGCAGCCACGGACAGGGGGCTAGGGGAATAGAGACCCAGTACTTC CASSHGQGARGIETQYF
- TRBJ2-5 - TRBV20-1 TGCAGTCCGACTAGTACCCAGACCCAGTACTTC CSPTSTQTQYF
- TRBJ1-3 - TRBV6-5 TGTGCCAGCAGTTATCGGAGAGACACCATATATTTT CASSYRRDTIYF
- TRBJ1-3 - TRBV11-2 TGTGCCAGCAGCTTAGCGGCGGGGATGGGCAACACCATATATTTT CASSLAAGMGNTIYF
- TRBJ1-4 - TRBV27 TGTGCCAGCAGTTCCATAGGACAGCCCGGGAGTGAAAAACTGTTTTTT CASSSIGQPGSEKLFF